The entry below describes one TCR beta chain. Its antigen remains undetermined. It has no much larger one-base neighbor in the sample; base qualities were not kept. The receptor library was made with the immunoSEQ multiplex PCR assay. Rearranged TCR beta chain sequences were amplified with the hsTCRB Kit following the manufacturer's protocol. TCRB libraries were sequenced on an Illumina MiSeq. For the original study's pipeline: The proprietary platform of the kit vendor was used for demultiplexing, trimming and gene mapping. The clones in this table, taken by TCRdb from immuneACCESS, are in-frame only. Not every clone is retained; where verified, under half of the shortfall comes from an unresolved V gene, and the cause of the rest is unknown. V and J calls and clone size follow that table, whereas D and trimming were derived from the DNA. In all, the sample holds 30,000 to 40,000 clones, and roughly 92% of those were seen once. The ten most abundant clones make up 15% to 20% of the sample.

These data belong to a study of a mutant IDH1 vaccine in newly diagnosed glioma (dated by TCRdb to the early 2020s). Notes on the research overall: Of the 25 to 40 treated patients, approximately 62% were male and approximately 38% were female, and the mean age was 40.4 years. Prior to enrollment, standard therapy consisting of radiotherapy alone, temozolomide alone, or radiochemotherapy with temozolomide had been administered to patients, with the combination being received by most patients. Peripheral blood samples were drawn at six visits, namely V03 (baseline), V05, V07, V10, V12 and V13. For exploratory analyses, 25 to 30 treated patients had longitudinal TCRB deep sequencing done wherever samples were available.

Taken with the paper, the label for time point translates to: baseline, week 1 (first vaccination visit). The sample's treatment or condition label, in plain terms: pre-vaccination baseline after standard-of-care therapy. Donors had newly diagnosed WHO grade 3 or 4 IDH1-mutant astrocytomas with loss of nuclear ATRX. The samples were drawn from NOA16, a multicentre, single-arm, open-label phase I trial in Germany that tested a mutant IDH1 peptide vaccine in humans for the first time. Blood drawn at visit V03 was used as the baseline sample for immunogenicity testing. Genomic DNA for TCRB sequencing was extracted from EDTA blood using the DNeasy Blood and Tissue Kit. For CDR1 and CDR2, the germline V gene lists ENHRY and SYGVKD. The CDR3 spans 14 residues, from the cysteine through the phenylalanine. Just the 42-base CDR3 DNA is kept, in frame starting at base 1. Relative to germline, V is 4 bases shorter and J is 4 bases shorter, with 13 bases between their ends.

Here is what the overall study found, with its caveats: Selection of PBMC samples for TCRB deep sequencing was based on availability. Immune responses induced by the vaccine were seen in roughly 95% of patients across multiple MHC alleles. Changes in the top peripheral T cell clonotypes picked up by TCRB sequencing did not appear to be linked to pseudoprogression. According to the authors, sample limitations meant that analyses of patient blood samples could not be reproduced.

Here the chain combines TRBV10-3 and TRBJ1-2; the D segment could be TRBD1, given 6 matching bases. This specimen was PBMCs, taken from a glioma patient treated with radiotherapy, temozolomide or both. The clonotype comes from a man aged 18 to 30 with glioma. This receptor carries the CDR3 CAISADRPPYGYTF. The bases read TGTGCCATCAGTGCAGACAGGCCACCCTATGGCTACACCTTC.